The entry below gives a single T cell receptor beta chain sequence along with its context. Only in-frame clones appear in the TCRdb table, and some are missing; sequencing was by immunoSEQ multiplex PCR. There are hundreds of thousands of clones in the sample; roughly 80% occur only once, and 4.8% lies in the top ten. These data come from a study of blood T cell repertoires in COVID-19. The wider study: The samples span acute and convalescent COVID-19 from the United States, Italy and Spain. Sample material is recorded as cDNA or gDNA derived from T cells, B-cell-depleted T cells, or PBMCs.

The study recruited people aged 18 to 89 years across 20 to 30 US areas. Self-reported history from a screening survey and questionnaire set each donor's cohort. Germline lookup yields CDR1 LNHDA and CDR2 SQIVND (reference sequence). This CDR3 spans 17 amino acids. The V segment lost 6 bases and the J segment 0 bases; nucleotides outside the gene matches: 9. The chain joins TRBV19 to TRBJ1-3, with TRBD1 identical over 9 bases. This TCR was sampled from a woman aged 50 to 60 who had been exposed to COVID-19. The specimen was PBMCs or T cells enriched from blood (not recorded which). CDR3 nucleotides: TGTGCCAGTAGCCCTCGGACAGGGGCACTCTCTGGAAACACCATATATTTT. Translated, it gives CASSPRTGALSGNTIYF.